This TCR beta chain comes out of a study of cytomegalovirus exposure and HLA in healthy donors. A multiplex PCR was run with 60 Vbeta primers and 13 Jbeta primers. The protocol was immunoSEQ multiplex PCR, while the TCRdb copy is restricted to in-frame clones and leaves out a portion. The sample lists some 89,000 clones; around 85% were seen once. Germline V lookup: CDR1 MNHNS, CDR2 SASEGT. This CDR3 has 13 amino acids. Trimming cost V 10 bases and J 1 base, with 13 bases left between them. This receptor was identified in a man aged 35 to 55 in good health and CMV-seropositive. Material for sequencing was PBMCs. The gene calls are TRBV6-1 and TRBJ2-5; possibly TRBD1 for D (5 bases). The CDR3: CATLGQGQETQYF. In nucleotides, the CDR3 is TGTGCCACCCTAGGGCAGGGCCAAGAGACCCAGTACTTC.